This record concerns one T cell receptor beta chain sequence. Its antigen is still unknown. The CDR3 is 14 residues long. The ends lost 5 bases at V and 6 bases at J; junction bases unmatched: 10. Germline V gene data show CDR1 as SEHNR and CDR2 as FQNEAQ (reference sequence). This sample was included in a study of CD8+CD57+ T cells in acquired aplastic anemia. Across the study: Sorted CD4+ and CD8+ cells yielded 2.5 to 3.5 ug of DNA on average. Whole-study findings and limits: Controls and patients did not differ significantly in CD8+ Simpson's diversity.

Profiling of TCR beta VDJ combinations and CDR3 sequences used genomic DNA as template. TCRdb ran MiXCR on the reads and lists one entry per CDR3 protein. The repertoire has approximately 100,000 distinct CDR3 sequences, 65% to 70% of them found once; the top ten carry 50% to 70%. An expansion of CD8+CD57+ cells by flow cytometry had been shown in patients chosen for sequencing. The V call is TRBV7-9, the J call TRBJ2-7; TRBD1 agrees at 7 bases. The sample consisted of sorted CD4+, CD8+, or CD8+CD57+ T cells (not recorded which) from PBMCs. The clonotype originates from a human donor with aplastic anemia. CDR3 region: CASSVSDRAGEQYF. CDR3 coding DNA: TGTGCCAGCAGCGTAAGCGACAGGGCAGGCGAGCAGTACTTC. Together with reference TRBV7-9 and TRBJ2-7, the CDR3 gives the full variable domain: DTGVSQNPRHKITKRGQNVTFRCDPISEHNRLYWYRQTLGQGPEFLTYFQNEAQLEKSRLLSDRFSAERPKGSFSTLEIQRTEQGDSAMYLCASSVSDRAGEQYFGPGTRLTVT.